The 30 T cell receptor beta chains given below trace back to one sample, sequenced in a study of T-cell memory formation after mild COVID-19 (TCRdb year 2021). Library preparation was by 5' RACE. The sample was run on an Illumina NovaSeq 6000. The public reads were run again by TCRdb, first through fastp at Q25 and then through MiXCR, and only productive beta chains were kept. Entries are consolidated by CDR3 protein sequence, retaining the most common genes and DNA. Present in this sample are tens of thousands of distinct CDR3 sequences, around a tenth of which were seen just once. Approximately 1.2% of the sample is taken by the ten largest. The sample taken for sequencing was PBMCs or a T cell subset sorted from them (not recorded which). The source is a man aged 18 to 35 who had mild COVID-19 (a few samples of this study predate the infection). The sample titles of this study are shuffled in the database, so cell type and time point are left out; the donor was told from shared clones.

The gene calls are TRBV14 and TRBJ1-6, with D unclear. Germline V gene sequence: CDR1 SGHDN, CDR2 FVKESK. V lost 0 bases to trimming and J lost 3 bases, with 6 bases between them. CDR3 length: 15 residues. CDR3 residues: CASSQEAYYNSPLHF. The CDR3 region has the DNA TGTGCCAGCAGCCAAGAGGCCTACTATAATTCACCCCTCCACTTT.

This clonotype was picked up many times. This sequence joins TRBV4-1 and TRBJ2-7; D is undetermined. Germline lookup yields CDR1 MGHRA and CDR2 YSYEKL. The V gene lost 0 bases and the J gene lost 2 bases, with 11 bases spanning the gap. The CDR3 contains 15 residues. CDR3: CASSQEELRTYEQYV. The CDR3 DNA is TGCGCCAGCAGCCAAGAGGAGTTGCGCACCTACGAGCAGTACGTC.

This clonotype was observed at least ten times. The rearrangement uses TRBV7-6 and TRBJ2-1, with D tentatively TRBD1 (6 bases). V was shortened by 1 base and J by 0 bases, with 7 bases between the two germline ends. In germline, CDR1 is SGHVS, CDR2 FNYEAQ. This CDR3 region has 15 residues. The CDR3 sequence: CASSLGRGSYNEQFF. The CDR3 DNA is TGTGCCAGCAGCTTAGGCAGGGGCTCCTACAATGAGCAGTTCTTC. Complete variable domain (other parts from reference TRBV7-6 and TRBJ2-1): GAGVSQSPRYKVTKRGQDVALRCDPISGHVSLYWYRQALGQGPEFLTYFNYEAQQDKSGLPNDRFSAERPEGSISTLTIQRTEQRDSAMYRCASSLGRGSYNEQFFGPGTRLTVL.

The sample holds a few counts of this clonotype. The chain employs TRBV4-3 and TRBJ1-2; D not certain. The germline V gene has CDR1 LGHNA and CDR2 YSLEER. This CDR3 has 13 amino acids. V lost 0 bases to trimming and J lost 5 bases, with 7 bases between them. CDR3 coding DNA: TGCGCCAGCAGCCAAGATAGCAGATATGGCTACACCTTC. This gives the protein CASSQDSRYGYTF.

The rearrangement joins TRBV20-1 to TRBJ2-1; 10 bases are a match to TRBD2. Germline assignment: CDR1 DFQATT and CDR2 SNEGSKA (reference sequence). V was clipped by 3 bases and J by 1 base; unmatched bases: 6. This CDR3 is built from 16 residues. This CDR3 is CSASGLADGSYNEQFF. The DNA of the CDR3 is TGCAGTGCTAGCGGACTAGCGGATGGTTCCTACAATGAGCAGTTCTTC.

This clonotype was observed a single time. The rearrangement uses TRBV7-3 and TRBJ2-4; weak D call: TRBD1 (7 bases). Germline lookup yields CDR1 SGHTA and CDR2 FQGTGA. V gave up 4 bases and J gave up 5 bases, with 15 bases separating them. The CDR3 runs 15 residues. CDR3 nucleotide sequence: TGTGCCAGCAGCTACCGCGGGGACAGACAAAACATTCAGTACTTC. Protein sequence: CASSYRGDRQNIQYF.

This chain links TRBV7-2 with TRBJ2-1; 12 nucleotides align to TRBD2. Trimming removed 5 bases from V and 8 bases from J; junction bases left unmatched: 7. CDR1 and CDR2 from the germline V gene are SGHTA and FQGNSA. The CDR3 has 15 amino acids. The CDR3 protein is CASSPTSGGPDEQFF. The DNA of the CDR3 is TGTGCCAGCAGCCCAACTAGCGGGGGGCCCGATGAGCAGTTCTTC. Using reference TRBV7-2 and TRBJ2-1 for the parts outside the CDR3, the full variable domain is GAGVSQSPSNKVTEKGKDVELRCDPISGHTALYWYRQSLGQGLEFLIYFQGNSAPDKSGLPSDRFSAERTGGSVSTLTIQRTQQEDSAVYLCASSPTSGGPDEQFFGPGTRLTVL.

The chain links TRBV6-5 to TRBJ2-1; no definite D call. The CDR3 totals 16 residues. The V gene's germline CDR1 is MNHEY and CDR2 SVGAGI. V lost 0 bases, J lost 3 bases, and 12 bases lay in between. The CDR3 is CASSYSRWLNYNEQFF. The CDR3 DNA follows: TGTGCCAGCAGTTACTCTCGCTGGCTTAACTACAATGAGCAGTTCTTC.

In this sample, this clonotype turned up a few times. This chain uses TRBV7-3 with TRBJ2-1, with 13 bases aligning to TRBD2. This CDR3 spans 16 amino acids. V was clipped by 5 bases and J by 7 bases; unmatched bases: 8. Germline CDR1 and CDR2: SGHTA and FQGTGA. The CDR3 is CASSRVGTSGDNEQFF. DNA for the CDR3: TGTGCCAGCAGCCGAGTCGGGACTAGCGGGGATAATGAGCAGTTCTTC.

Many counts were recorded for this clonotype. This chain links TRBV6-5 with TRBJ1-4, with TRBD1 matching 8 bases. The CDR3 is made up of 16 amino acids. Trimming cost V 6 bases and J 7 bases; bases outside gene matches: 13. CDR1 is MNHEY and CDR2 is SVGAGI in the germline V gene. The CDR3 reads CASRPSGGGNGEKLFF. The DNA of the CDR3 is TGTGCCAGCAGACCCTCAGGGGGCGGAAATGGTGAAAAACTGTTTTTT.

The chain carries TRBV12-3 or TRBV12-4 and TRBJ2-5; 7 bases map to TRBD2. The ends lost 4 bases at V and 2 bases at J; junction bases unmatched: 10. The CDR3 contains 16 residues. CDR3 protein: CASSSSSGRAQETQYF. The CDR3 nucleotides are TGTGCCAGCAGTTCATCTAGCGGTCGAGCGCAAGAGACCCAGTACTTC.

The rearrangement uses TRBV7-2 and TRBJ2-2; 13 nucleotides agree with TRBD2. After removal of 5 bases from V and 6 bases from J, the junction contained 6 bases not matched to a gene. Germline V gene data show CDR1 as SGHTA and CDR2 as FQGNSA. The CDR3 runs to 16 residues. The CDR3 sequence is CASSLRTSGSPGELFF. The CDR3 nucleotides are TGTGCCAGCAGCCTACGGACTAGCGGGAGCCCCGGGGAGCTGTTTTTT.

This clonotype showed up just a few times. The chain couples TRBV11-2 to TRBJ2-3; a possible D gene is TRBD1 (5 bases). Trimming took 1 base from V and 0 from J, leaving 11 bases between them. Per the germline V gene, CDR1 is SGHAT and CDR2 is FQNNGV. This CDR3 is 16 amino acids long. CDR3: CASSLVLTASTDTQYF. CDR3 DNA sequence: TGTGCCAGCAGCTTAGTTCTGACAGCTAGCACAGATACGCAGTATTTT.

This clonotype was picked up a small number of times. This sequence joins TRBV6-2 or TRBV6-3 and TRBJ2-7; 7 nucleotides line up with TRBD1. The CDR3 length is 12 residues. V trimming: 6 bases; J trimming: 6 bases; junction bases outside the gene matches: 5. CDR1 MNHEY and CDR2 SVGEGT come from the germline V gene. CDR3 DNA sequence: TGTGCCAGCAGCAAGGACAGGTCCGAGCAGTACTTC. Its translation is CASSKDRSEQYF.

This clonotype was observed a handful of times. The chain joins TRBV10-3 to TRBJ2-5; 11 bases line up with TRBD2. V lost 6 bases and J lost 4; bases outside the gene matches: 10. The CDR3 sequence is 16 residues long. Germline V gene sequence: CDR1 ENHRY, CDR2 SYGVKD. This chain's CDR3 is CAISLIAGGTPETQYF. DNA for the CDR3: TGTGCCATCAGCTTAATAGCGGGGGGGACCCCAGAGACCCAGTACTTC.

The table lists this clonotype with a few counts. The V call is TRBV12-3 or TRBV12-4, the J call TRBJ2-1; 7 bases map to TRBD2. The trim removed 0 bases at V and 4 bases at J, leaving 3 bases unmatched. The CDR3 extends over 15 amino acids. CDR3 coding DNA: TGTGCCAGCAGTTTAGCGGGGGGGAGATACAATGAGCAGTTCTTC. It is translated as CASSLAGGRYNEQFF.

Only a few counts were recorded for this clonotype. This chain links TRBV29-1 with TRBJ1-1; possible D gene TRBD1, 6 bases. Trimming took off 4 bases at V and 0 bases at J, with 6 bases between the two ends. The CDR3 has 12 amino acids. Germline lookup yields CDR1 SQVTM and CDR2 ANQGSEA. The CDR3 sequence is CSVGTVNTEAFF. Written as DNA, the CDR3 is TGCAGCGTTGGGACAGTGAACACTGAAGCTTTCTTT.

Ten or more counts support this clonotype. The rearrangement links TRBV10-2 to TRBJ2-3; TRBD1 might be the D (5 bases). Germline CDR1 reads WSHSY; CDR2 reads SAAADI. The CDR3 is 13 amino acids. Between the trimmed V and J ends, which lost 6 bases and 1 base, there was a span of 8 bases. The CDR3 sequence: CASRLQGTDTQYF. The CDR3 nucleotides read TGCGCCAGCAGGTTACAGGGCACAGATACGCAGTATTTT.

This clonotype has more than one count but fewer than ten. The CDR3 loop is CASSLFGTEYVLTF. CDR3 coding DNA: TGCGCCAGCAGCTTGTTCGGGACAGAATACGTCCTGACTTTC. The rearrangement links TRBV5-1 to TRBJ2-6, with 7 bases aligning to TRBD1. J lost 11 bases, V lost 1 base, and 6 bases had no gene match. CDR3 length: 14 residues. The V gene's germline CDR1 is SGHRS and CDR2 YFSETQ.

This clonotype was seen a few times. The chain carries TRBV20-1 and TRBJ2-3; tentatively, D is TRBD2 (5 bases). Germline V gene data show CDR1 as DFQATT and CDR2 as SNEGSKA (reference sequence). The CDR3 is 15 amino acids. Trimming removed 6 bases at V and 0 bases at J, with 16 bases between. CDR3 nucleotides: TGCAGTGCACCCCAAGCGGTCCAAAGCACAGATACGCAGTATTTT. It encodes CSAPQAVQSTDTQYF.

The chain is built from TRBV12-3 or TRBV12-4 and TRBJ2-1; the D call may be TRBD1 or TRBD2 (7 bases each). V was shortened by 5 bases and J by 7 bases, with 21 bases between the two germline ends. This CDR3 is built from 16 residues. The CDR3 DNA is TGTGCCAGCAGTCAAGGGGGCGGGGGCGCACAAAATGAGCAGTTCTTC. Encoded protein: CASSQGGGGAQNEQFF.

This clonotype was counted only a few times. The chain links TRBV6-5 to TRBJ1-1; D unresolved. V was cut by 7 bases and J by 2 bases, with 14 bases left in between. The V gene's germline CDR1 is MNHEY and CDR2 SVGAGI. This CDR3 region has 14 residues. CDR3 sequence: CASIRSQANTEAFF. The CDR3 DNA follows: TGTGCCAGCATTAGGAGCCAGGCTAACACTGAAGCTTTCTTT.

This clonotype turned up a few times. V usage is TRBV5-6 and J usage is TRBJ2-7, with 7 bases lining up with TRBD2. Germline-derived CDR1 and CDR2 are SGHDT and YYEEEE. V was pared by 7 bases and J by 4 bases, with 8 bases of the junction left unmatched. This CDR3 region has 13 residues. CDR3 residues: CASATGTKYEQYV. As DNA, the CDR3 is TGTGCCAGCGCAACCGGGACTAAATACGAGCAGTACGTC.

This rearrangement joins TRBV6-2 or TRBV6-3 to TRBJ1-2; the D gene is possibly TRBD1 (5 bases). The CDR3 consists of 15 residues. V was shortened by 4 bases and J by 3 bases, with 15 bases between the two germline ends. CDR1 is MNHEY, CDR2 SVGEGT, per germline. CDR3 bases: TGTGCCAGCAGTTTTGCCGACAGCGGATACTATGGCTACACCTTC. Translated, it gives CASSFADSGYYGYTF.

This clonotype was counted many times. The chain is built from TRBV10-3 and TRBJ2-5; possible D gene TRBD1, 6 bases. V lost 6 bases and J 0 bases, leaving 14 bases between the germline ends. Germline V gene sequence: CDR1 ENHRY, CDR2 SYGVKD. This CDR3 spans 15 amino acids. This CDR3 reads CAIRGNRENQETQYF. In DNA form, the CDR3 reads TGTGCCATCAGGGGGAACAGGGAAAACCAAGAGACCCAGTACTTC.

This clonotype was counted many times. V is TRBV6-5 and J is TRBJ2-7; 9 nucleotides agree with TRBD1. Per germline, CDR1 MNHEY and CDR2 SVGAGI. After removal of 2 bases from V and 5 bases from J, the junction contained 4 bases not matched to a gene. The length of the CDR3 is 14 residues. As DNA, the CDR3 is TGTGCCAGCAGTTACAGGACAGGGGCCCACGAGCAGTACGTC. It is translated as CASSYRTGAHEQYV.

The genes are TRBV6-2 or TRBV6-3 and TRBJ2-7, with TRBD1 matching 8 bases. The germline gives CDR1 MNHEY, CDR2 SVGEGT. CDR3 length: 14 amino acids. The trim removed 2 bases at V and 2 bases at J, leaving 2 bases unmatched. CDR3: CASSYPDRAYEQYF. The CDR3 nucleotides read TGTGCCAGCAGTTACCCGGACAGGGCCTACGAGCAGTACTTC.

This clonotype came up many times. The chain employs TRBV30 and TRBJ1-2; D is unclear. Looked up from germline, CDR1 is GTSNPN and CDR2 is SVGIG (reference sequence). The CDR3 contains 16 residues. V lost 3 bases, J lost 0 bases, and 17 bases lay in between. The CDR3 DNA reads TGTGCCTGGAGGGCCGCGTCGGCAGGTTCTAACTATGGCTACACCTTC. Protein sequence: CAWRAASAGSNYGYTF.

Only a few counts were recorded for this clonotype. This chain links TRBV7-9 with TRBJ2-5, with D unresolved. Trimming stripped 1 base from V and 3 bases from J, with 9 bases between. CDR3 length: 14 amino acids. CDR1 is SEHNR, CDR2 FQNEAQ, per germline (reference sequence). This CDR3 is CASSLDRWEETQYF. The DNA for the CDR3 is TGTGCCAGCAGCTTAGATCGCTGGGAAGAGACCCAGTACTTC.

About this clonotype: Germline and junction disagree at one end, which may indicate a read error. The CDR3 DNA reads as TGCAGTGCTATTTCAGGACTACCTCGGTTC. Encoded protein: CSAISGLPRF. This sequence joins TRBV20-1 and TRBJ2-5; perhaps TRBD2 as D (6 bases). CDR1 is DFQATT and CDR2 is SNEGSKA in the germline V gene (reference sequence). There are 10 residues in the CDR3.